A selection of T cell receptor beta chains follows, all from one sample in a study of radiation and T cells in renal cell carcinoma. Sequencing was performed with immunoSEQ multiplex PCR; in TCRdb, only in-frame clones are kept and a portion is missing. The sample records approximately 70,000 clones, roughly 80% being singletons. The sequences come from blood, collected from a patient whose treatment included radiotherapy and nephrectomy. The receptors were gathered from a man in his sixties with renal cell carcinoma. The CDR3 runs from the conserved cysteine through the conserved F or W. A D gene is named only where the DNA matches it firmly. Clone size is stated in some rows and not others, as once, few, many or a class when expanded.

j_gene | abundance | d_gene | v_gene | CDR3aa | CDR3nt
TRBJ1-6 | - | TRBD1 | TRBV4-2 | CASSQRDTGVRISSYNSPLHF | TGTGCCAGCAGCCAACGCGATACAGGGGTCCGAATTAGCTCCTATAATTCACCCCTCCACTTT
TRBJ1-4 | - | - | TRBV29-1 | CSVTDMGDEKLFF | TGCAGCGTCACGGACATGGGAGATGAAAAACTGTTTTTT
TRBJ2-4 | - | - | TRBV6-6 | CASRWSREAKNIQYF | TGTGCCAGCCGGTGGTCTCGAGAGGCCAAAAACATTCAGTACTTC
TRBJ1-4 | few | - | TRBV5-4 | CASSLGTNNEKLFF | TGTGCCAGCAGCTTAGGGACGAATAATGAAAAACTGTTTTTT
TRBJ2-1 | once | - | TRBV11-2 | CASSLNRAGGNEQFF | TGTGCCAGCAGCTTAAACCGCGCGGGTGGCAATGAGCAGTTCTTC
TRBJ2-7 | few | - | TRBV5-1 | CASSLAGTGDGQYF | TGCGCCAGCAGCTTGGCCGGGACTGGAGATGGGCAGTACTTC
TRBJ1-1 | few | - | TRBV5-1 | CASSSRRQNTEAFF | TGCGCCAGCAGCTCACGACGGCAGAACACTGAAGCTTTCTTT
TRBJ2-5 | - | TRBD2 | TRBV5-1 | CASSLGLAPRETQYF | TGCGCCAGCAGCTTGGGACTAGCGCCTAGAGAGACCCAGTACTTC
TRBJ1-5 | - | TRBD1 | TRBV11-1 | CASSPDRGQPQHF | TGTGCCAGCAGCCCGGACAGGGGGCAGCCCCAGCATTTT
TRBJ2-5 | - | TRBD2 | TRBV12-5 | CASVSLRESGLFGETQYF | TGTGCTAGTGTTTCGTTGCGGGAGAGTGGTCTTTTTGGAGAGACCCAGTACTTC
TRBJ2-2 | - | - | TRBV25-1 | CASSGAETGELFF | TGTGCCAGCAGTGGCGCGGAAACCGGGGAGCTGTTTTTT
TRBJ1-5 | - | - | TRBV30 | CAWTANLGGNQPQHF | TGTGCCTGGACAGCCAACTTAGGGGGCAATCAGCCCCAGCATTTT
TRBJ2-3 | - | TRBD2 | TRBV7-9 | CASSLEFGGGAQYF | TGTGCCAGCAGCTTAGAATTTGGCGGGGGAGCGCAGTATTTT
TRBJ2-5 | - | TRBD2 | TRBV14 | CASSQGGLAGETQYF | TGTGCCAGCAGCCAAGGGGGACTAGCGGGAGAGACCCAGTACTTC
TRBJ1-1 | - | - | TRBV10-3 | CATTTNIEIEAFF | TGTGCCACCACAACAAACATCGAGATTGAAGCTTTCTTT
TRBJ2-3 | - | TRBD2 | TRBV5-1 | CASSLVPSGVSTDTQYF | TGCGCCAGCAGCTTGGTCCCCAGCGGGGTTAGCACAGATACGCAGTATTTT
TRBJ1-2 | - | - | TRBV6-1 | CASSERNYGYTF | TGTGCCAGCAGTGAGAGGAACTATGGCTACACCTTC
TRBJ1-2 | - | TRBD1 | TRBV19 | CASSIGQGPSGYTF | TGTGCCAGTAGTATAGGACAGGGGCCGAGTGGCTACACCTTC
TRBJ2-3 | - | TRBD1 | TRBV2 | CASKPDRVADTQYF | TGTGCCAGCAAGCCCGACAGGGTAGCAGATACGCAGTATTTT
TRBJ1-2 | - | TRBD1 | TRBV6-1 | CASSERRTGVDGYTF | TGTGCCAGCAGTGAACGGAGAACAGGGGTGGATGGCTACACCTTC
TRBJ2-1 | - | - | TRBV7-2 | CASSLEMLGLRRNEQFF | TGTGCCAGCAGCTTAGAAATGTTGGGCCTCAGGAGGAATGAGCAGTTCTTC
TRBJ1-5 | - | TRBD1 | TRBV19 | CASSVGQGSYQPQHF | TGTGCCAGTAGTGTGGGACAGGGGTCCTATCAGCCCCAGCATTTT